This T cell receptor beta chain was observed in a study of T-cell memory formation after mild COVID-19 (dated by TCRdb to about 2021). A note on the overall study: Most TCR sequence clusters were specific to one of the two donors. The cohort comprised two young, previously healthy adult volunteers, one female and one male. In a couple of donors, T-cell clones that expanded and contracted after mild COVID-19 were followed by sequencing TCRalpha and TCRbeta repertoires longitudinally. Paper-wide results and their limitations: Some responding clones were detected in pre-infection memory, suggesting pre-existing cross-reactive memory T cells joined the SARS-CoV-2 response. Contracting CD4+ clones were located mainly in the CM and EM memory subsets, whereas CD8+ clones were found to be enriched in EMRA. The study included only two mild cases, and larger cohorts that include severe cases with pre-infection samples were judged to be necessary. SARS-CoV-2 specificity was not confirmed for the second-wave clones peaking on day 37. Balanced CD4/CD8 phenotypes were observed for clones contracting from day 15 to 85, whereas a bias towards CD4+ was observed for a second wave of clones expanding from day 15 to 37.

PBMCs were isolated by Ficoll-Paque density gradient centrifugation. In regard to this clonotype: Its antigen specificity is not known. No much larger clone exists at a distance of one base, and base qualities are not known.

Sequencing was carried out with an Illumina NovaSeq 6000. cDNA libraries for TCRalpha and TCRbeta were prepared by 5'RACE using constant-segment primers, with sample barcodes and unique molecular identifiers added. Trizol reagent was used to extract RNA from every sample. Libraries were amplified in two PCR steps, with a second sample barcode and Illumina TruSeq adapters added in the second step. Libraries were sequenced on an Illumina NovaSeq with 2 x 150 bp paired-end reads. The source study handled its data this way. With migec v1.2.7, reads were demultiplexed and then collapsed into UMI-guided consensus sequences. Using mixcr v2.1.11, UMI consensuses were aligned to TRA and TRB V and J templates and then assembled into clonotypes. Clonotypes were classified as expanded or contracted when called significant by both edgeR and NoisET, with noise models trained on biological replicates. For edgeR calls, a false discovery rate-adjusted p below 0.01 and a log2 fold-change threshold of 1 were applied. PCA with hierarchical clustering of max-normalized trajectories of the 1000 most abundant clonotypes was used as exploratory dynamics analysis. Each responding clone was given a CD4 or CD8 phenotype based on the CD4+ and CD8+ repertoires, which had been sequenced separately. TCRdb reran the public reads through fastp at Q25 and MiXCR, keeping productive beta chains. Each CDR3 protein gets just one entry, which takes the most common genes and DNA from the rows behind it. The authors' filters were not applied to this entry. The sample table holds 450,000 to 650,000 distinct CDR3 sequences, of which more than 15% were seen once. The leading ten clones occupy about 12% of the sample.

CDR1 and CDR2, looked up from the germline V gene, are MNHEY and SVGAGI. V loses 2 bases, J loses 1 base, and the germline ends lie 11 bases apart. Spanning cysteine to phenylalanine, the CDR3 consists of 15 amino acids. The CDR3 DNA has 45 bases and is translated from base 1. Sequenced material: PBMCs or a T cell subset sorted from them (not recorded which). The sequence joins TRBV6-5 to TRBJ1-1, with a weak D call of TRBD1 (5 bases match). The receptor was isolated from an adult woman who had mild COVID-19 (a few samples of this study predate the infection). The sample titles of this study are shuffled in the database, so cell type and time point are left out; the donor was told from shared clones. The CDR3 in this case is CASSYAQGRNTEAFF. DNA sequence: TGTGCCAGCAGTTACGCCCAGGGAAGGAACACTGAAGCTTTCTTT.